This T cell receptor beta chain was documented in a study of early T cells in non-severe SARS-CoV-2 infection (dated by TCRdb to the early 2020s). As for the study more broadly: TCR sequencing used bulk RNA from unsorted whole blood, so alpha and beta chains could not be paired. General study outcomes and caveats: VDJdb matching was skewed toward anti-spike CD8 responses and likely underestimated virus-specific expansions by missing private and CD4 specificities.

Comment on this clonotype: This receptor's antigen is unknown. Base qualities are not provided; no much larger clone lies one nucleotide away.

This was a case-control study nested in a cohort of healthcare workers in London, UK, who had nasopharyngeal swab PCR tests and blood samples taken every week. Between 23 and 31 March 2020, the week of the UK lockdown, healthcare workers were enrolled and then followed up weekly for as long as 16 weeks. Receptor libraries were prepared by 5' RACE. The listed sequencing device is NextSeq 500. To correct for sequencing error and PCR bias, the TCR library protocol tagged individual cDNA molecules with unique molecular identifiers. TCR alpha and beta chains were both sequenced, and the abundances of alpha and beta sequences in each sample were closely correlated with each other. The original methods were these. Decombinator V4 was used to perform V gene, J gene and CDR3 annotation of TCR sequences. Expanded TCRs were defined as changing significantly between any two time points under a Poisson model with p below 0.0001. Abundances of TCRs were expressed as counts per million after normalisation to the total number of TCRs sequenced in each sample. MAIT TCRs were defined by TRAV1-2 paired with TRAJ12, TRAJ20 or TRAJ33, and iNKT TCRs by TRAV10 paired with TRAJ18. VDJdb, accessed on 1 November 2021, was searched for TCRs annotated for CMV, EBV and SARS-CoV-2, and TCRs annotated for more than one antigen were excluded. TCRdb applied fastp at Q25 and MiXCR to the public reads, then kept only in-frame beta chains. One record per CDR3 amino acid sequence lists the most common genes and DNA. The V and J calls, along with clone size, are taken from TCRdb and not from the paper's own processing. The sample table lists several thousand distinct CDR3 sequences, about 5% of them with a count of one. The ten biggest clones cover roughly 9.9% of the sample.

V loses 4 bases, J loses 0 bases, and the germline ends lie 13 bases apart. Including cysteine and phenylalanine, the CDR3 has 16 amino acids. Only the CDR3 portion is preserved as DNA: 48 bases, with reading frame beginning at the first base. The germline V gene encodes CDR1 LGHDT and CDR2 YNNKEL (reference sequence). This TCR was recovered from an adult who was a healthcare worker with PCR-confirmed SARS-CoV-2 infection or an uninfected control (not recorded which). The V and J segments used are TRBV3-1 and TRBJ1-5; the D gene assignment is ambiguous. The sample taken for sequencing was whole blood. In nucleotides, the sequence is TGTGCCAGCAGCCGAAGGGCGTCCGATAGCAATCAGCCCCAGCATTTT. The translation is CASSRRASDSNQPQHF.